This T cell receptor (beta chain) is from a study of cytomegalovirus exposure and HLA in healthy donors. The CDR3 is 16 amino acids. The germline V gene has CDR1 SGDLS and CDR2 YYNGEE. V was pared by 4 bases and J by 2 bases, with 12 bases of the junction left unmatched. Study observations and caveats: The study put 150 to 200 TCR beta chains on its list as cytomegalovirus-associated. Through in vitro validation, three CMV-associated chains were shown to be specific for CMV antigens. CMV serostatus alone was available as immune exposure information. A later analysis linked a missense variant in DCLRE1C to the trimming of TCR beta V and J genes.

The PCR employed 60 Vbeta primers together with 13 Jbeta primers. Sequencing used immunoSEQ multiplex PCR; TCRdb keeps in-frame clones, though not all of them. Among about 110,000 clones, approximately 80% were seen once, and the ten largest hold more than 4%. A few counts support this clone. The antigen is not known. This TCR was sampled from a male donor in good health and CMV-seronegative. This chain uses TRBV9 with TRBJ2-7; TRBD1 aligns across 7 bases. The sample was PBMCs. The CDR3: CASSSNRDSLTYEQYF. Written as DNA, the CDR3 is TGTGCCAGCAGCTCAAATCGGGACAGCCTAACCTACGAGCAGTACTTC.